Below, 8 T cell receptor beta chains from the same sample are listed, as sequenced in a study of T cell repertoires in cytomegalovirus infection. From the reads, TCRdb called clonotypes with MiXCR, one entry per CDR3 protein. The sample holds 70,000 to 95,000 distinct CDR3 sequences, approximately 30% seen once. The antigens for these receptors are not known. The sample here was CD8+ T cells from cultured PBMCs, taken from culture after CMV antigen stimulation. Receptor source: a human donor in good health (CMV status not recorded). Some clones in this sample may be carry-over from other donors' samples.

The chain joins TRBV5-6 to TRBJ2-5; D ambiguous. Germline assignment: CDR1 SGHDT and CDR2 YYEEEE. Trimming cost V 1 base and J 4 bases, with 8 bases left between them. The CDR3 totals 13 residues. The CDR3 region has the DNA TGTGCCAGCAGCTTGCCGCTACGAGAGACCCAGTACTTC. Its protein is CASSLPLRETQYF. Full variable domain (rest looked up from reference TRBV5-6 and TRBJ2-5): DAGVTQSPTHLIKTRGQQVTLRCSPKSGHDTVSWYQQALGQGPQFIFQYYEEEERQRGNFPDRFSGHQFPNYSSELNVNALLLGDSALYLCASSLPLRETQYFGPGTRLLVL.

The CDR3 DNA reads TGTGCCAGCACCTATTCCGGGGGAACCATCTCTGGGGCCAACGTCCTGACTTTC. It is translated as CASTYSGGTISGANVLTF. This chain links TRBV6-5 with TRBJ2-6, with TRBD2 as a possible D gene (6 bases). With 7 bases removed from V and 0 bases from J, the gap between germline ends came to 19 bases. CDR3 length: 18 amino acids. Germline V CDR1 and CDR2: MNHEY, SVGAGI.

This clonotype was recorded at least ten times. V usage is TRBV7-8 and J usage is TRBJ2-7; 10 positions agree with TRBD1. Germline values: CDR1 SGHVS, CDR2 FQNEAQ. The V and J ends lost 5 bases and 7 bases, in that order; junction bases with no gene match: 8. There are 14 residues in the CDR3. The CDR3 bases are TGTGCCAGCAGCGGCCGGGACAGGGGAAAAGAGCAGTACTTC. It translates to CASSGRDRGKEQYF.

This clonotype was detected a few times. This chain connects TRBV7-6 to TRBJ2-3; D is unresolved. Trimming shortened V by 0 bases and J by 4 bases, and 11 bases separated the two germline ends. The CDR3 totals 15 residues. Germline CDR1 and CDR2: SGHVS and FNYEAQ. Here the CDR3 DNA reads TGTGCCAGCAGCTTAGCCCTGTCTTCGGCAGATACGCAGTATTTT. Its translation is CASSLALSSADTQYF.

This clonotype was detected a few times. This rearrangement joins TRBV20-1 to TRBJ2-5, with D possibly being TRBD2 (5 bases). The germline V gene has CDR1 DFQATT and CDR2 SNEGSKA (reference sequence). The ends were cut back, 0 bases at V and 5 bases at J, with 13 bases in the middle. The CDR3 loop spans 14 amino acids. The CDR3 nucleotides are TGCAGTGCTAGAGATCCGGGAACCCATGAGACCCAGTACTTC. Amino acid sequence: CSARDPGTHETQYF.

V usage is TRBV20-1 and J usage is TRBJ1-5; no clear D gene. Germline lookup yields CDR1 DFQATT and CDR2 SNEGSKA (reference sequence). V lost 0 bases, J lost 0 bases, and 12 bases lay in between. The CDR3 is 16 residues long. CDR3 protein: CSARDRDWSSNQPQHF. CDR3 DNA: TGCAGTGCTAGAGATCGGGATTGGAGTAGCAATCAGCCCCAGCATTTT.

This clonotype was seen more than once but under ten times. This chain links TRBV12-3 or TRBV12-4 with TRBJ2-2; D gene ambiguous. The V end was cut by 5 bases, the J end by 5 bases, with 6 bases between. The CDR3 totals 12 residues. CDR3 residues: CASSPRTGELFF. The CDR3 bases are TGTGCCAGCAGTCCTCGAACCGGGGAGCTGTTTTTT.

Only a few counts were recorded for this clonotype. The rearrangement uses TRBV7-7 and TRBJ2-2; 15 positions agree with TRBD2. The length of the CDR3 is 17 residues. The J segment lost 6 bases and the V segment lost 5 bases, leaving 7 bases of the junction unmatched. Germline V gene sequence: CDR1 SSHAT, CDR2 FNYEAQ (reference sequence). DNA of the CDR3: TGTGCCAGCAGCACCGGACTAGCGGGGGGGCCGGCCGGGGAGCTGTTTTTT. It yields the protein CASSTGLAGGPAGELFF.